Listed below are T cell receptor beta chains from one sample, sequenced in a study of post-analysis software for immune sequencing data. TCRdb reanalysed the PCR reads using MiXCR and keeps one entry per CDR3 protein. The top ten clones hold roughly 28% of a sample with 150,000 to 200,000 distinct CDR3 sequences, about 36% of them seen once. The material was blood, obtained after autologous hematopoietic stem cell transplantation. These TCRs come from a girl aged 5-17 years with multiple sclerosis. Both conserved end residues are part of each CDR3. The D gene is left open where the match is weak. Expanded clones are given a class, and other clones once, few, many or no size at all.

v_call	j_call	clone_size	d_call	cdr3_aa	cdr3_nt
TRBV7-3	TRBJ2-7	few	TRBD2	CASSYQAGVSYEQYF	TGTGCCAGCAGCTATCAAGCGGGAGTAAGCTACGAGCAGTACTTC
TRBV5-6	TRBJ2-7	.	TRBD1	CASSSLKRGRAYEQYF	TGTGCCAGCAGCTCCCTAAAGAGGGGGCGAGCTTACGAGCAGTACTTC
TRBV7-2	TRBJ2-2	.	.	CASSYSTPGELFF	TGTGCCAGCAGCTACTCGACGCCCGGGGAGCTGTTTTTT
TRBV5-6	TRBJ2-7	.	TRBD1	CASSLGLGTGSYEQYF	TGTGCCAGCAGCTTGGGTCTGGGGACAGGGTCCTACGAGCAGTACTTC
TRBV3-1	TRBJ2-3	.	.	CASSQPGVPDTQYF	TGTGCCAGCAGCCAACCCGGAGTACCAGATACGCAGTATTTT
TRBV15	TRBJ2-7	.	.	CATSRDRGTMETQYF	TGTGCCACCAGCAGAGACAGGGGGACTATGGAAACCCAGTACTTC
TRBV28	TRBJ2-4	.	.	CASSAGSLGNIQYF	TGTGCCAGCAGCGCCGGAAGTCTGGGAAACATTCAGTACTTC
TRBV7-3	TRBJ2-3	few	TRBD1	CASTTGGADTQYF	TGTGCCAGCACGACAGGGGGCGCAGATACGCAGTATTTT
TRBV24-1	TRBJ2-3	few	.	CATSGAGTDTQYF	TGTGCCACCAGTGGGGCGGGGACAGATACGCAGTATTTT
TRBV9	TRBJ2-2	.	.	CASSESGTGELFF	TGTGCCAGCAGCGAATCAGGGACCGGGGAGCTGTTTTTT
TRBV5-1	TRBJ1-4	.	.	CASSLEDEKLFF	TGCGCCAGCAGCTTGGAGGATGAAAAACTGTTTTTT
TRBV11-2	TRBJ2-6	.	.	CASSSTAGANVLTF	TGTGCCAGCAGCAGTACAGCTGGGGCCAACGTCCTGACTTTC
TRBV7-2	TRBJ2-4	.	.	CASSLVGGLAKNIQYF	TGTGCCAGCAGCTTAGTTGGAGGCTTAGCCAAAAACATTCAGTACTTC
TRBV6-5	TRBJ2-1	few	.	CASSYSAGQGYNEQFF	TGTGCCAGCAGTTACTCCGCAGGGCAGGGTTACAATGAGCAGTTCTTC
TRBV5-1	TRBJ2-3	.	.	CASSLRGAGDTQYF	TGCGCCAGCAGCTTGCGCGGAGCCGGGGATACGCAGTATTTT
TRBV27	TRBJ2-7	once	TRBD2	CASRLTSDYFEQYF	TGTGCCAGCAGGTTGACTAGCGACTATTTCGAGCAGTACTTC
TRBV12-3/TRBV12-4	TRBJ1-5	few	.	CACGGGQPQHF	TGTGCCTGCGGAGGTGGACAGCCCCAGCATTTT
TRBV28	TRBJ2-5	few	.	CASTTRTSARETQYF	TGTGCCAGCACCACACGGACTTCGGCACGGGAGACCCAGTACTTC